This T cell receptor (beta chain) was recovered during a study of blood T cell repertoires in COVID-19 (dated by TCRdb to the early 2020s). At the level of the whole study: Collaborator samples came from the United States, Italy and Spain and covered acute and convalescent phases of COVID-19. The material from the prospective study consisted of cDNA or gDNA derived from T cells, B-cell-depleted T cells, or PBMCs. The dataset comprised deeply sampled blood TCRbeta repertoires from subjects exposed to, actively infected with, or recovered from COVID-19. The repertoires were released in a freely available public database meant as a resource for research on the immune response to SARS-CoV-2. Samples came from the ongoing ImmuneRACE study (first 160 participants) plus 1,254 subjects from 6 global collaborators. A de-identified subject ID, COVID-19 status, age in years and sex were almost always included in the sample metadata. Where available, HLA class I and class II types were taken from metadata supplied by the sample provider and were not determined by assay-based typing.

TCRbeta CDR3 regions were amplified from genomic DNA using the immunoSEQ Assay, a bias-controlled multiplex PCR. The authors' pipeline ran thus. Within the assay, amplification of reference gene primers was used to estimate how many nucleated cells each sample contained. Sequence reads were collapsed and filtered to measure the absolute abundance of every unique TCRbeta CDR3 rearrangement. For each sample, productive Simpson clonality was calculated by taking the square root of Simpson's diversity index across productive rearrangements. The source is immuneACCESS, and TCRdb retained only in-frame sequences with V and J called. Part of the clones is not carried over; for the studies checked, unresolved V genes explain less than half of this, and the remainder is unexplained. From that table come the V and J calls and clone size; the DNA was used to work out D and trimming. The sample table shows 180,000 or so clones, and approximately 85% are seen once. The top ten hold 6.2% of the sample.

Enrolling through a virtual design, the prospective study's participants ranged in age from roughly 18 to 90 years and lived across approximately 25 United States geographic areas. In the prospective study, participants were assigned to cohorts based on the clinical history participants reported in a screening survey and a study questionnaire. ImmuneRACE Cohort 3 recovered participants were defined by two consecutive negative NP/OP PCR tests, healthcare professional clearance, or symptom resolution. Mobile phlebotomists in the prospective study collected whole blood, serum and a nasopharyngeal or oropharyngeal swab from every participant. Prospective study participants could optionally give additional blood draws and questionnaires over an approximately two-month period. Blood samples from the prospective study were shipped frozen or at room temperature prior to DNA extraction. This clone was detected once. What this receptor recognizes is not known. Base qualities are not provided; no much larger clone lies one nucleotide away.

The germline V gene (reference sequence) provides CDR1 SEHNR and CDR2 FQNEAQ. The germline ends are 5 bases apart after V is trimmed by 5 bases and J by 1 base. The CDR3, from cysteine to phenylalanine, totals 12 residues. Just the 36-base CDR3 DNA is kept, in frame starting at base 1. Beyond this particular receptor, the publication reports: Clinical and demographic metadata were provided uncurated, with the amount varying by source and participant.

The clonotype was recovered from a man in his forties who had recovered from COVID-19. The sequenced material came from PBMCs or T cells enriched from blood (not recorded which). The rearranged chain carries TRBV7-9 and TRBJ1-1; the D gene is unclear. The CDR3 corresponds to CASSRENTEAFF. Here is the DNA: TGTGCCAGCAGCAGAGAGAACACTGAAGCTTTCTTT.